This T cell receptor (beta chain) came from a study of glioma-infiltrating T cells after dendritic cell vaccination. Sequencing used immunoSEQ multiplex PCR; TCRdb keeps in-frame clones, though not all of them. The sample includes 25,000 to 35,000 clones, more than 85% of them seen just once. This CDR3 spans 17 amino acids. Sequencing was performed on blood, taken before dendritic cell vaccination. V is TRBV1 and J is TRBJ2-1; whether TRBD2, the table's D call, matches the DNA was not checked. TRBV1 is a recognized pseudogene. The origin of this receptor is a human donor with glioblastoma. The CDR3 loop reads CTSSQGTSGGKNNEQFF. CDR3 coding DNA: TGCACCAGCAGCCAAGGAACTAGCGGGGGGAAAAACAATGAGCAGTTCTTC.